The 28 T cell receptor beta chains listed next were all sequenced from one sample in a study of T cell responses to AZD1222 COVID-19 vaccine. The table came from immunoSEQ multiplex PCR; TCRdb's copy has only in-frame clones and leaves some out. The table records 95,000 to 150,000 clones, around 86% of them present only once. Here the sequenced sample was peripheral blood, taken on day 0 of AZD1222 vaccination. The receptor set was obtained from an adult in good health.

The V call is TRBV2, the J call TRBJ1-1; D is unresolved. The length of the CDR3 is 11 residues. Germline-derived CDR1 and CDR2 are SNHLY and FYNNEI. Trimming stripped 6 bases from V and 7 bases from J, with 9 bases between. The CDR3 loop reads CASSAFGEAFF. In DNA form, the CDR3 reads TGTGCCAGCAGCGCCTTTGGTGAAGCTTTCTTT.

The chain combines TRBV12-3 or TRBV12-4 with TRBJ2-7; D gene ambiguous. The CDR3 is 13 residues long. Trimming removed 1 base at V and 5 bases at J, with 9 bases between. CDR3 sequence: CASSLVGAHEQYF. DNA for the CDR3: TGTGCCAGCAGTTTAGTGGGTGCCCACGAGCAGTACTTC.

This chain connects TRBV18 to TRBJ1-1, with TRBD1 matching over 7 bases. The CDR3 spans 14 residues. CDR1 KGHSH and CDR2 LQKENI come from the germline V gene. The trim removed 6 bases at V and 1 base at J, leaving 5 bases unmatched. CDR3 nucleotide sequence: TGTGCCAGCTCGTCGAACAGGGGGAACACTGAAGCTTTCTTT. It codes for CASSSNRGNTEAFF.

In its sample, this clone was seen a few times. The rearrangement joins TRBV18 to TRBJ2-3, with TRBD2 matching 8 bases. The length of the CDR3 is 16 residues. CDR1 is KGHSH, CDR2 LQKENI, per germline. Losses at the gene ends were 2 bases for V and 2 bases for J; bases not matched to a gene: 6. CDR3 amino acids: CASSPKERGITDTQYF. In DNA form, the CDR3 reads TGTGCCAGCTCACCAAAGGAGCGGGGGATCACAGATACGCAGTATTTT.

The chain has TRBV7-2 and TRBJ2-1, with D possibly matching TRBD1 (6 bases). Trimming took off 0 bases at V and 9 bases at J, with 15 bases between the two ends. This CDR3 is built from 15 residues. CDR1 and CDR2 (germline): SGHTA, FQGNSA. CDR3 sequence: CASSLASTQGGEQFF. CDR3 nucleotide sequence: TGTGCCAGCAGCTTAGCTTCTACCCAAGGGGGTGAGCAGTTCTTC.

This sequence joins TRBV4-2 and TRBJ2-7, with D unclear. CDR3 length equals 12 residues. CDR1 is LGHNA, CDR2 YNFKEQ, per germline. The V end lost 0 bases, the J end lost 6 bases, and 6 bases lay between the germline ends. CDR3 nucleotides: TGTGCCAGCAGCCAAGATATGAGCGAGCAGTACTTC. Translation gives CASSQDMSEQYF.

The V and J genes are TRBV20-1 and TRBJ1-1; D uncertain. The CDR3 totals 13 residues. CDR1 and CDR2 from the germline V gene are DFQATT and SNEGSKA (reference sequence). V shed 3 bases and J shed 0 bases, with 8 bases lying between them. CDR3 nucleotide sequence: TGCAGTGCTAGTGCGGTCGTGAACACTGAAGCTTTCTTT. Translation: CSASAVVNTEAFF.

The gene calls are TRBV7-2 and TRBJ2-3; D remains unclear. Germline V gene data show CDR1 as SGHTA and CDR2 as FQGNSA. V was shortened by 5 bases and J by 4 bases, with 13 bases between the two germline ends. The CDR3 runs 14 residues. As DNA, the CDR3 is TGTGCCAGCAGCCCTTTTTACATGGCAGATACGCAGTATTTT. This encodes CASSPFYMADTQYF.

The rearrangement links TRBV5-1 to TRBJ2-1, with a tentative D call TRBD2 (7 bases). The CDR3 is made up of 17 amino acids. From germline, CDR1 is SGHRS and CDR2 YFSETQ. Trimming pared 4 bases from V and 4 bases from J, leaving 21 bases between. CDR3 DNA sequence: TGCGCCAGCAGCCCCCGTCGGTCGGGGGGCGGGTACAATGAGCAGTTCTTC. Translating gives CASSPRRSGGGYNEQFF.

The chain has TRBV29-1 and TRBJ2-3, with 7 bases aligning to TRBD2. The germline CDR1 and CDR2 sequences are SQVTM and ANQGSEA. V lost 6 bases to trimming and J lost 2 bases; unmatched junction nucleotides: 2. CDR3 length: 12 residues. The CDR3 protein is CSVGGFTDTQYF. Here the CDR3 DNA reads TGCAGCGTGGGGGGGTTCACAGATACGCAGTATTTT.

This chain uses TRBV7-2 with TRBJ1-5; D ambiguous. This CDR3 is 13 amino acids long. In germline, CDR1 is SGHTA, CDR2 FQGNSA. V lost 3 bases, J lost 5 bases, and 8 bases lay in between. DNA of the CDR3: TGTGCCAGCAGCTTTTCTGGGGATCAGCCCCAGCATTTT. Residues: CASSFSGDQPQHF.

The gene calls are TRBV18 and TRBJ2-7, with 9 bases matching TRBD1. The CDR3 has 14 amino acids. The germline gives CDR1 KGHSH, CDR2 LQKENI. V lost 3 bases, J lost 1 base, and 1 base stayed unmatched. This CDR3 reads CASSPGTGSYEQYF. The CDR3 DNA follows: TGTGCCAGCTCACCGGGGACAGGGTCCTACGAGCAGTACTTC.

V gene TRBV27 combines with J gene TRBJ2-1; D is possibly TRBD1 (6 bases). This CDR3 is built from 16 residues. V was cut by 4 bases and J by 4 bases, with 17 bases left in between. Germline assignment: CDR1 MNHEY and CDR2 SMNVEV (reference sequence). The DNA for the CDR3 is TGTGCCAGCAGTTACCAGGGACAACCAAGATACAATGAGCAGTTCTTC. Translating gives CASSYQGQPRYNEQFF.

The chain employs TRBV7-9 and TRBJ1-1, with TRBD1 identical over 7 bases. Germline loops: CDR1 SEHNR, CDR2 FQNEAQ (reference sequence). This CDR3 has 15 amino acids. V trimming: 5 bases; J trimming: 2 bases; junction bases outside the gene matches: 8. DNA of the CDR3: TGTGCCAGCAGCCCCACCGGGACAGTCAACACTGAAGCTTTCTTT. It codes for CASSPTGTVNTEAFF.

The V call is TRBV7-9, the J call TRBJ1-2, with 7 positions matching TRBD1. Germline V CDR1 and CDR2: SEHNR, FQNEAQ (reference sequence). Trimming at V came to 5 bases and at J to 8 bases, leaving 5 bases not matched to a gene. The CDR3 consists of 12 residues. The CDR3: CASSPDRVGYTF. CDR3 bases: TGTGCCAGCAGCCCCGACAGGGTAGGCTACACCTTC. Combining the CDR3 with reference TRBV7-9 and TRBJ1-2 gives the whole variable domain DTGVSQNPRHKITKRGQNVTFRCDPISEHNRLYWYRQTLGQGPEFLTYFQNEAQLEKSRLLSDRFSAERPKGSFSTLEIQRTEQGDSAMYLCASSPDRVGYTFGSGTRLTVV.

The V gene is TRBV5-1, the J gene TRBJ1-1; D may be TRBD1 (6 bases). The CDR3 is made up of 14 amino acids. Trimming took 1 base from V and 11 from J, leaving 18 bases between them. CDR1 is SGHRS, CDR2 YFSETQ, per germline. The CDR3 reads CASSLTGTPSGAFF. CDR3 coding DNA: TGCGCCAGCAGCTTGACCGGGACACCCTCTGGTGCTTTCTTT.

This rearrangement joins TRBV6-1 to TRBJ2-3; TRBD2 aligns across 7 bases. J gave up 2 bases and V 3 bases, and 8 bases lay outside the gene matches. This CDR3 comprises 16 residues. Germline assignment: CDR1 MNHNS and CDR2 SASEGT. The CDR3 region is CASSDMWEGPTDTQYF. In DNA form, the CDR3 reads TGTGCCAGCAGTGATATGTGGGAGGGTCCCACAGATACGCAGTATTTT.

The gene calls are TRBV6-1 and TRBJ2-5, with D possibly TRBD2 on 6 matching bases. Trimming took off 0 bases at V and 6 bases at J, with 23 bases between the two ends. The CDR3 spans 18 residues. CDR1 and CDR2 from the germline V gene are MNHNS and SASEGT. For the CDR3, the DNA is TGTGCCAGCAGTGAAGCGCCTCCTGACAGCGGGTTCGTACAGACCCAGTACTTC. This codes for CASSEAPPDSGFVQTQYF.

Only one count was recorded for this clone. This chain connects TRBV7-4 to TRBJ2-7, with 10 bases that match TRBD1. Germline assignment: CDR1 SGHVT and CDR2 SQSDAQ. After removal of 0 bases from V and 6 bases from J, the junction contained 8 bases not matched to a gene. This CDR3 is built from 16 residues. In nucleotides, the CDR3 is TGTGCCAGCAGCTTAGCTCGGGACAGGGGTGAGGGCGAGCAGTACTTC. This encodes CASSLARDRGEGEQYF.

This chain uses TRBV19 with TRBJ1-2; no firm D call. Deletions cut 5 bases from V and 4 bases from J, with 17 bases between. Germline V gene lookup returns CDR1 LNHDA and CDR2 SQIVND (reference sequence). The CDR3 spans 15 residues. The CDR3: CASSARTALFYGYTF. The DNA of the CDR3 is TGTGCCAGTAGTGCCCGGACGGCCCTTTTCTATGGCTACACCTTC.

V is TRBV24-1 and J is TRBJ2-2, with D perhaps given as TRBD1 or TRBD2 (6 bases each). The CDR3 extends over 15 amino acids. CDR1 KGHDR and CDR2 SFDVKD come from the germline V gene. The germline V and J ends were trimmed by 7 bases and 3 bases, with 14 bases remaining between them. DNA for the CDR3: TGTGCCACCAGGGGGGGCAGGTCCGACACCGGGGAGCTGTTTTTT. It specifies CATRGGRSDTGELFF.

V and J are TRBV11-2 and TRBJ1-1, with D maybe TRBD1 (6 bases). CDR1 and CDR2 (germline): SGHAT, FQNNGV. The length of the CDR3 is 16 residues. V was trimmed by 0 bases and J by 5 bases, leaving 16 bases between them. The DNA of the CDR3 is TGTGCCAGCAGCTTAGAATTGGGACACTCGGGGACTGAAGCTTTCTTT. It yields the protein CASSLELGHSGTEAFF. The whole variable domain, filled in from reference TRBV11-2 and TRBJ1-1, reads EAGVAQSPRYKIIEKRQSVAFWCNPISGHATLYWYQQILGQGPKLLIQFQNNGVVDDSQLPKDRFSAERLKGVDSTLKIQPAKLEDSAVYLCASSLELGHSGTEAFFGQGTRLTVV.

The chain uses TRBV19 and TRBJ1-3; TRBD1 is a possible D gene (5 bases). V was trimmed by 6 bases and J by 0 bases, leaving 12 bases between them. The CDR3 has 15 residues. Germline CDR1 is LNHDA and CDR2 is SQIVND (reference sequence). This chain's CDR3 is CASSPDTTSGNTIYF. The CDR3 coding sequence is TGTGCCAGTAGCCCGGACACGACCTCTGGAAACACCATATATTTT.

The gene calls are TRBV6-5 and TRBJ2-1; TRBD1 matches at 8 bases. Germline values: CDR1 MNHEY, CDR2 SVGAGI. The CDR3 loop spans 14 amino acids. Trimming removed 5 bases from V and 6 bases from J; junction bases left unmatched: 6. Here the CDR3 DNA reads TGTGCCAGCAGTCGCAGGGGGCGCGGCAATGAGCAGTTCTTC. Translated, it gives CASSRRGRGNEQFF.

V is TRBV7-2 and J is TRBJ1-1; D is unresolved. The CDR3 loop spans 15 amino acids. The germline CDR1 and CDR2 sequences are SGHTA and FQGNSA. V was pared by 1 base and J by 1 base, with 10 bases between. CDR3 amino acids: CASSLVGSSNTEAFF. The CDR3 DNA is TGTGCCAGCAGCTTAGTTGGCAGCTCGAACACTGAAGCTTTCTTT.

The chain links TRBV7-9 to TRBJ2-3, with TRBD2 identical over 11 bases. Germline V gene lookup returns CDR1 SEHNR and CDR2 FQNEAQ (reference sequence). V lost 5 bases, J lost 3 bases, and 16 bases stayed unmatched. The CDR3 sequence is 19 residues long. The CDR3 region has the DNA TGTGCCAGCAGCAATACATTGGCTAGCGGGGGGAATCCGACAGATACGCAGTATTTT. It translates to CASSNTLASGGNPTDTQYF.

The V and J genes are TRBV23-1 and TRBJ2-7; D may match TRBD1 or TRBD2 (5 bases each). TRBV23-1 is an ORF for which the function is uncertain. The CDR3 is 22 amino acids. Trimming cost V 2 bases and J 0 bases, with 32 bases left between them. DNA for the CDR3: TGCGCCAGCAGTCAACCGGACCCCGAGGGGCTAGCTCACTCATCAAGCTCCTACGAGCAGTACTTC. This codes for CASSQPDPEGLAHSSSSYEQYF.

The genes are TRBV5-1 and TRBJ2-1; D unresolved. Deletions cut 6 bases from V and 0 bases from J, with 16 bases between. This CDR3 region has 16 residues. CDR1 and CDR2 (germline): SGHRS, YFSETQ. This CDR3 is CASKWTLASSYNEQFF. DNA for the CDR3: TGCGCCAGCAAATGGACCCTTGCTAGCTCCTACAATGAGCAGTTCTTC.